This T cell receptor (beta chain) is from a study of shared clonotypes between healthy human individuals. Study-level background: Three plates were used per donor for CD4 naive, three for CD4 memory, two for CD8 naive and one for CD8 memory.

General observations from the study: Larger estimated richness was generally seen in naive subsets than in memory subsets.

Germline V CDR1 and CDR2: SGHAT, FQNNGV. The CDR3 is made up of 12 amino acids. V was pared by 3 bases and J by 2 bases, with 3 bases between. The authors' processing: With immunoSEQ giving junction-only sequences and no quality scores, filtering differed. The protocol was immunoSEQ multiplex PCR, while the TCRdb copy is restricted to in-frame clones and leaves out a portion. V, J and clone size derive from that table, while D and trimming were established from the DNA sequence. Of approximately 620,000 clones in the sample, roughly 97% are singletons; the top ten hold 0.057%. Division of CD4+ cells produced a CD45RA+ naive subset and a CD45RA-negative memory subset. This clone showed up just once. The antigen is undetermined.

The receptor was isolated from a woman in her 30s in good health. The chain uses TRBV11-2 and TRBJ2-3, with no clear D. Sequenced sample: naive CD4+ T cells sorted from blood. Subset specified: CD45RA+ positively selected. The CDR3 DNA follows: TGTGCCAGCAGCTTTACCACAGATACGCAGTATTTT. Protein: CASSFTTDTQYF. Together with reference TRBV11-2 and TRBJ2-3, the CDR3 gives the full variable domain: EAGVAQSPRYKIIEKRQSVAFWCNPISGHATLYWYQQILGQGPKLLIQFQNNGVVDDSQLPKDRFSAERLKGVDSTLKIQPAKLEDSAVYLCASSFTTDTQYFGPGTRLTVL.